Here is one TCR beta chain with its context. TCRdb's table, derived via immunoSEQ multiplex PCR, lists solely in-frame clones and lacks some. The sample data list around 190,000 clones. The sample is drawn from a study of control samples from healthy donors and cancer patients. CDR1 and CDR2 (germline): GTSNPN, SVGIG (reference sequence). Trimming took off 2 bases at V and 4 bases at J, with 12 bases between the two ends. There are 14 residues in the CDR3. The chain uses TRBV30 and TRBJ1-5, with D possibly matching TRBD1 (5 bases). Sequencing input: blood. The receptor's source is a woman aged 25 to 39 in good health. The CDR3: CAWSLSTVNQPQHF. Written as DNA, the CDR3 is TGTGCCTGGAGTCTATCGACAGTGAATCAGCCCCAGCATTTT.